The 25 T cell receptor beta chains below were found in one sample sequenced in a study of a mutant IDH1 vaccine in newly diagnosed glioma (dated by TCRdb to the early 2020s). No antigens are known for them. Sample time point, as interpreted from the label and publication: week 23, last vaccination. Each vaccine dose, consisting of 300 ug of a 20-mer mutant IDH1 peptide in Montanide, was administered subcutaneously with topical imiquimod. The library was obtained by the immunoSEQ multiplex PCR assay. The table comes from immuneACCESS by way of TCRdb, which keeps in-frame sequences with V and J called. Part of the clones is missing from these tables; in studies checked, under half for an unresolved V gene and the rest for unknown reasons. The sample table records tens of thousands of clones; about 81% of these occur just once. 6.5% to 9.5% of the sample lies in the top ten. The source was PBMCs, collected from a glioma patient whose treatment included an IDH1 peptide vaccine. The receptors here all came from a woman aged 40-49 years with glioma. Some clones in this sample may be carry-over from other donors' samples.

This clone showed up just once. The J gene is TRBJ2-2, the V gene TRBV4-1; 9 nucleotides align to TRBD1. This CDR3 is 17 amino acids long. CDR1 MGHRA and CDR2 YSYEKL come from the germline V gene. V lost 3 bases to trimming and J lost 2 bases; unmatched junction nucleotides: 7. The CDR3 nucleotides are TGCGCCAGCAGCCACCTGGGGACAGGGAAAAACACCGGGGAGCTGTTTTTT. As protein: CASSHLGTGKNTGELFF.

The chain has TRBV10-3 and TRBJ2-6; D is possibly TRBD1 (6 bases). This CDR3 contains 14 residues. Per germline, CDR1 ENHRY and CDR2 SYGVKD. V lost 6 bases to trimming and J lost 1 base, with 7 bases between them. The CDR3 sequence is CAIRGQSGANVLTF. In nucleotides, the CDR3 is TGTGCCATCAGAGGACAGTCTGGGGCCAACGTCCTGACTTTC.

With respect to this clone: At one end, the junction sequence differs from germline, possibly due to a read error. The chain links TRBV7-7 to TRBJ2-7; 10 bases line up with TRBD1. CDR3 length: 14 residues. CDR1 is SSHAT, CDR2 FNYEAQ, per germline (reference sequence). The CDR3 DNA follows: TGTGCTAGCAGCTTAGGACAGGGGGTAGGCGAGCAGTACTTC. Its protein is CASSLGQGVGEQYF.

This sequence joins TRBV29-1 and TRBJ2-1; D uncertain. The V gene lost 1 base and the J gene lost 10 bases, with 8 bases spanning the gap. Germline CDR1 SQVTM, CDR2 ANQGSEA. CDR3 length: 11 amino acids. The CDR3 region has the DNA TGCAGCGTTGAAGTCGGTCGCGAGCAGTTCTTC. Translated: CSVEVGREQFF.

V gene TRBV5-1 combines with J gene TRBJ2-7; 8 positions agree with TRBD1. V trimming: 0 bases; J trimming: 2 bases; junction bases outside the gene matches: 4. The germline CDR1 and CDR2 sequences are SGHRS and YFSETQ. CDR3 length: 15 amino acids. The CDR3: CASSLEGTGAYEQYF. CDR3 DNA sequence: TGCGCCAGCAGCTTGGAGGGGACAGGAGCCTACGAGCAGTACTTC.

This chain connects TRBV7-2 to TRBJ1-1, with a tentative D call TRBD1 (6 bases). Germline V lookup: CDR1 SGHTA, CDR2 FQGNSA. The germline V and J ends were trimmed by 2 bases and 1 base, with 17 bases remaining between them. The CDR3 is 17 residues long. The CDR3 sequence: CASSLRVVQGWNTEAFF. CDR3 DNA sequence: TGTGCCAGCAGCTTAAGGGTAGTACAGGGTTGGAACACTGAAGCTTTCTTT.

The chain combines TRBV7-9 with TRBJ2-7; tentative D call: TRBD1 (6 bases). The germline V gene has CDR1 SEHNR and CDR2 FQNEAQ (reference sequence). CDR3 length equals 16 residues. The V end was cut by 1 base, the J end by 5 bases, with 18 bases between. The DNA for the CDR3 is TGTGCCAGCAGCTTAGACCGACAGGCTTTTGTCCACGAGCAGTACTTC. Residues: CASSLDRQAFVHEQYF. The whole variable domain, filled in from reference TRBV7-9 and TRBJ2-7, reads DTGVSQNPRHKITKRGQNVTFRCDPISEHNRLYWYRQTLGQGPEFLTYFQNEAQLEKSRLLSDRFSAERPKGSFSTLEIQRTEQGDSAMYLCASSLDRQAFVHEQYFGPGTRLTVT.

The chain employs TRBV5-4 and TRBJ1-6; D ambiguous. Germline V gene data show CDR1 as SGHNT and CDR2 as YYREEE (reference sequence). The CDR3 runs to 14 residues. V shed 0 bases and J shed 5 bases, with 6 bases lying between them. CDR3 sequence: CASSLATNNSPLHF. The CDR3 bases are TGTGCCAGCAGCTTGGCCACAAATAATTCACCCCTCCACTTT.

V usage is TRBV4-1 and J usage is TRBJ2-3; 8 bases are shared with TRBD2. This CDR3 spans 16 amino acids. Germline V gene lookup returns CDR1 MGHRA and CDR2 YSYEKL. V lost 3 bases, J lost 0 bases, and 5 bases stayed unmatched. CDR3 amino acids: CASSHPTSGSTDTQYF. The CDR3 DNA sequence: TGCGCCAGCAGCCACCCTACTAGCGGTAGCACAGATACGCAGTATTTT.

The chain combines TRBV6-5 with TRBJ1-5; D perhaps matches TRBD1 (5 bases). The CDR3 loop spans 15 amino acids. Germline V gives CDR1 MNHEY, CDR2 SVGAGI. V dropped 4 bases and J dropped 4 bases, with 14 bases sitting between them. Here the CDR3 reads CASSSDGTENQPQHF. The CDR3 DNA reads TGTGCCAGCAGTTCCGACGGGACGGAGAATCAGCCCCAGCATTTT.

J is TRBJ2-7 and V is TRBV6-1, with D possibly TRBD1 on 6 matching bases. Trimming took 6 bases from V and 2 from J, leaving 14 bases between them. Looked up from germline, CDR1 is MNHNS and CDR2 is SASEGT. This CDR3 has 14 amino acids. DNA for the CDR3: TGTGCCAGCAGACCTACAGGGACCCCCTACGAGCAGTACTTC. Translation gives CASRPTGTPYEQYF.

In its sample, this clone was seen a few times. This chain uses TRBV5-1 with TRBJ2-3; D unclear. Between the trimmed V and J ends, which lost 0 bases and 3 bases, there was a span of 5 bases. The length of the CDR3 is 13 residues. The germline CDR1 and CDR2 sequences are SGHRS and YFSETQ. In nucleotides, the CDR3 is TGCGCCAGCAGCTTGGTGCCAACAGATACGCAGTATTTT. This encodes CASSLVPTDTQYF.

The gene calls are TRBV5-6 and TRBJ2-7; tentatively, D is TRBD1 (6 bases). Germline lookup yields CDR1 SGHDT and CDR2 YYEEEE. V was shortened by 2 bases and J by 0 bases, with 12 bases between the two germline ends. The CDR3 has 15 residues. The CDR3 is CASSFRTAGSYEQYF. The CDR3 DNA reads TGTGCCAGCAGCTTTAGGACAGCCGGCTCCTACGAGCAGTACTTC.

This chain links TRBV10-3 with TRBJ2-1; 7 nucleotides align to TRBD2. V gave up 2 bases and J gave up 4 bases; unmatched junction bases: 2. The CDR3 runs 14 residues. CDR1 is ENHRY, CDR2 SYGVKD, per germline. The CDR3 reads CAISESGAYNEQFF. CDR3 nucleotide sequence: TGTGCCATCAGTGAGAGCGGGGCTTACAATGAGCAGTTCTTC.

V is TRBV15 and J is TRBJ2-1; D gene unclear. With 3 bases removed from V and 10 bases from J, the gap between germline ends came to 13 bases. The CDR3 runs to 13 residues. Germline CDR1 reads LNHNV; CDR2 reads YYDKDF (reference sequence). CDR3 DNA: TGTGCCACCAGCAGGGACCGTTGGACGGAGCAGTTCTTC. It yields the protein CATSRDRWTEQFF. The entire variable domain, with the rest obtained from reference TRBV15 and TRBJ2-1, is as follows: DAMVIQNPRYQVTQFGKPVTLSCSQTLNHNVMYWYQQKSSQAPKLLFHYYDKDFNNEADTPDNFQSRRPNTSFCFLDIRSPGLGDTAMYLCATSRDRWTEQFFGPGTRLTVL.

This chain connects TRBV7-6 to TRBJ2-3; D possibly corresponds to TRBD1 (6 bases). The CDR3 contains 15 residues. CDR1 is SGHVS, CDR2 FNYEAQ, per germline. V dropped 4 bases and J dropped 2 bases, with 13 bases sitting between them. This chain's CDR3 is CASSYRDTPTDTQYF. CDR3 DNA: TGTGCCAGCAGCTACCGGGACACCCCCACAGATACGCAGTATTTT. Using reference TRBV7-6 and TRBJ2-3 for the parts outside the CDR3, the full variable domain is GAGVSQSPRYKVTKRGQDVALRCDPISGHVSLYWYRQALGQGPEFLTYFNYEAQQDKSGLPNDRFSAERPEGSISTLTIQRTEQRDSAMYRCASSYRDTPTDTQYFGPGTRLTVL.

The chain couples TRBV10-1 to TRBJ1-1, with TRBD1 matching over 8 bases. The V gene end was trimmed by 6 bases and the J gene end by 4 bases; junction bases not matched to a gene: 16. This CDR3 has 17 residues. Looked up from germline, CDR1 is WNHNN and CDR2 is SYGVQD (reference sequence). The CDR3 here is CASRAKWTGIGSTEAFF. For the CDR3, the DNA is TGCGCCAGCAGGGCAAAGTGGACAGGGATTGGTAGCACTGAAGCTTTCTTT.

The chain employs TRBV6-6 and TRBJ2-2, with 7 bases fitting TRBD2. The CDR3 totals 16 residues. From germline, CDR1 is MNHNY and CDR2 SVGAGI (reference sequence). The J segment lost 1 base and the V segment lost 2 bases, leaving 4 bases of the junction unmatched. CDR3 loop: CASSYNGGKNTGELFF. The DNA of the CDR3 is TGTGCCAGCAGTTACAACGGGGGGAAGAACACCGGGGAGCTGTTTTTT.

CDR3 in DNA: TGCGCCAGCAGTCAATTCGTCGGGTGGATTGGAAGCTACGAGCAGTACTTC. Encoded protein: CASSQFVGWIGSYEQYF. The chain has TRBV23-1 and TRBJ2-7; the D is unclear. TRBV23-1 is known as an ORF, though its function is uncertain. The CDR3 covers 17 residues. Trimming left V 1 base short and J 3 bases short, with 19 bases between.

The CDR3 loop reads CASGSGNTGELFF. DNA of the CDR3: TGCGCCAGCGGGAGTGGGAACACCGGGGAGCTGTTTTTT. The J gene is TRBJ2-2, the V gene TRBV10-1; D perhaps matches TRBD2 (5 bases). Germline assignment: CDR1 WNHNN and CDR2 SYGVQD (reference sequence). The CDR3 is 13 amino acids. The V gene lost 8 bases and the J gene lost 1 base, with 8 bases spanning the gap.

The table lists this clone with a count of one. The chain employs TRBV27 and TRBJ1-2, with D maybe TRBD1 (5 bases). The CDR3 has 14 amino acids. The germline V gene encodes CDR1 MNHEY and CDR2 SMNVEV (reference sequence). V was clipped by 6 bases and J by 2 bases, with 13 bases between them. The CDR3 reads CASSPHGANYGYTF. CDR3 nucleotide sequence: TGTGCCAGCAGCCCTCATGGGGCCAACTATGGCTACACCTTC.

This clone has a single count. The chain joins TRBV18 to TRBJ2-1; TRBD2 aligns across 11 bases. The J segment lost 0 bases and the V segment lost 3 bases, leaving 1 base of the junction unmatched. In germline, CDR1 is KGHSH, CDR2 LQKENI. CDR3 length equals 16 residues. CDR3 nucleotides: TGTGCCAGCTCACCCGGGACTAGCGGCTCCTACAATGAGCAGTTCTTC. This encodes CASSPGTSGSYNEQFF.

This chain links TRBV19 with TRBJ1-6, with D possibly being TRBD1 (6 bases). The CDR3 covers 14 residues. Germline V gene lookup returns CDR1 LNHDA and CDR2 SQIVND (reference sequence). V was pared by 7 bases and J by 4 bases, with 11 bases between. The chain's CDR3 is CASTRDTYNSPLHF. CDR3 sequence (DNA): TGTGCCAGTACCAGGGACACATATAATTCACCCCTCCACTTT.

This clone appeared a single time. The V and J genes are TRBV19 and TRBJ2-1; TRBD2 matches at 10 bases. CDR3 length: 16 amino acids. V lost 5 bases to trimming and J lost 3 bases; unmatched junction nucleotides: 7. The germline V gene has CDR1 LNHDA and CDR2 SQIVND (reference sequence). The CDR3 DNA reads as TGTGCCAGTAGTTCCCGAGCTAGCGGGGGCTACAATGAGCAGTTCTTC. It codes for CASSSRASGGYNEQFF.

The chain recombines TRBV6-5 with TRBJ1-5, with TRBD1 identical over 10 bases. The germline CDR1 and CDR2 sequences are MNHEY and SVGAGI. CDR3 size: 15 residues. J was trimmed by 5 bases and V by 6 bases; bases with no gene match: 7. The CDR3 region is CASSRDRGRDQPQHF. As DNA, the CDR3 is TGTGCCAGCAGCCGAGACAGGGGGCGCGATCAGCCCCAGCATTTT.